The 32 T cell receptor beta chains below come from one sample, sequenced in a study of response to subunit inactivated influenza vaccine. A single record per CDR3 protein comes from TCRdb applying MiXCR to the RT-PCR reads. Of around 530,000 distinct CDR3 sequences in the sample, roughly 12% were seen once. The sequencing here drew on PBMCs from blood, taken on the day of vaccination. The receptors shown here come from a man between 45 and 60 years old who received an inactivated influenza vaccine.

The table lists this clonotype with many counts. V gene TRBV3-1 combines with J gene TRBJ2-7; D unresolved. This CDR3 is built from 12 residues. Between the trimmed V and J ends, which lost 3 bases and 1 base, there was a span of 4 bases. The V gene's germline CDR1 is LGHDT and CDR2 YNNKEL (reference sequence). CDR3 in amino acids: CASSHRSYEQYF. The DNA of the CDR3 is TGTGCCAGCAGCCACCGTTCCTACGAGCAGTACTTC.

The chain has TRBV20-1 and TRBJ2-5; D gene ambiguous. The CDR3 sequence is 13 residues long. V was clipped by 3 bases and J by 5 bases, with 13 bases between them. Germline CDR1 is DFQATT and CDR2 is SNEGSKA (reference sequence). The CDR3 here is CSASASVVETQYF. In DNA, the CDR3 is TGCAGTGCTAGTGCATCGGTGGTGGAGACCCAGTACTTC.

The rearrangement links TRBV14 to TRBJ2-1; D remains unclear. The CDR3 loop spans 15 amino acids. Germline-derived CDR1 and CDR2 are SGHDN and FVKESK. Trimming shortened V by 4 bases and J by 0 bases, and 10 bases separated the two germline ends. CDR3 loop: CASSRQERSYNEQFF. CDR3 nucleotide sequence: TGTGCCAGCAGCCGGCAGGAGCGCTCCTACAATGAGCAGTTCTTC.

This clonotype occurred a few times. The genes are TRBV28 and TRBJ1-6, with 8 bases lining up with TRBD1. Germline V gives CDR1 MDHEN, CDR2 SYDVKM. The CDR3 spans 15 residues. With V trimmed by 5 bases and J by 9 bases, 9 bases remained unmatched. The chain's CDR3 is CASSQRTGSPSPLHF. CDR3 nucleotide sequence: TGTGCCAGCAGTCAAAGGACAGGGTCACCTTCACCCCTCCACTTT.

The rearrangement uses TRBV20-1 and TRBJ2-2, with D possibly being TRBD1 (5 bases). CDR3 length: 14 amino acids. The germline V gene has CDR1 DFQATT and CDR2 SNEGSKA (reference sequence). The V end lost 8 bases, the J end lost 5 bases, and 18 bases lay between the germline ends. The CDR3 DNA follows: TGCAGTCCTCGTGGGCAGGGCAATACCGGGGAGCTGTTTTTT. Encoded protein: CSPRGQGNTGELFF.

The V call is TRBV6-2 or TRBV6-3, the J call TRBJ2-5, with D maybe TRBD1 (6 bases). CDR1 is MNHEY and CDR2 is SVGEGT in the germline V gene. CDR3 length equals 13 residues. The V end lost 6 bases, the J end lost 3 bases, and 11 bases lay between the germline ends. As DNA, the CDR3 is TGTGCCAGCAGGAAGACAGGCGAAGAGACCCAGTACTTC. As protein: CASRKTGEETQYF.

The table lists this clonotype with a few counts. J is TRBJ2-1 and V is TRBV10-3; 10 bases line up with TRBD1. Losses at the gene ends were 4 bases for V and 14 bases for J; bases not matched to a gene: 2. The CDR3 is made up of 11 amino acids. In germline, CDR1 is ENHRY, CDR2 SYGVKD. Written as DNA, the CDR3 is TGTGCCATCAGTGGGGACAGGGGAGAGTTCTTC. Translating it yields CAISGDRGEFF.

In its sample, this clonotype was seen many times. The chain carries TRBV7-2 and TRBJ2-7; the D gene is possibly TRBD1 (7 bases). The V gene's germline CDR1 is SGHTA and CDR2 FQGNSA. Trimming left V 2 bases short and J 2 bases short, with 10 bases between. The CDR3 consists of 14 residues. CDR3 sequence (DNA): TGTGCCAGCAGCTTACAGGGGGGCCCCTACGAGCAGTACTTC. Protein sequence: CASSLQGGPYEQYF.

The chain joins TRBV15 to TRBJ1-1, with TRBD1 matching over 7 bases. The V gene end was trimmed by 4 bases and the J gene end by 10 bases; junction bases not matched to a gene: 6. The CDR3 contains 12 residues. Germline V lookup: CDR1 LNHNV, CDR2 YYDKDF (reference sequence). CDR3 nucleotide sequence: TGTGCCACCAGCATCAGGGGGATAGGAGCTTTCTTT. As protein: CATSIRGIGAFF. Based on the CDR3 plus reference TRBV15 and TRBJ1-1, the full variable domain is DAMVIQNPRYQVTQFGKPVTLSCSQTLNHNVMYWYQQKSSQAPKLLFHYYDKDFNNEADTPDNFQSRRPNTSFCFLDIRSPGLGDTAMYLCATSIRGIGAFFGQGTRLTVV.

The chain is built from TRBV9 and TRBJ2-3; a weak D match, TRBD2 (5 bases). Between the trimmed V and J ends, which lost 0 bases and 2 bases, there was a span of 10 bases. From germline, CDR1 is SGDLS and CDR2 YYNGEE. The CDR3 sequence is 15 residues long. The CDR3 protein is CASSVARGPTDTQYF. The CDR3 bases are TGTGCCAGCAGCGTAGCTCGGGGTCCCACAGATACGCAGTATTTT.

The CDR3 DNA reads as TGTGCCAGCAGCTCGACAGGGGCCGGGAGGGAGACCCAGTACTTC. Encoded protein: CASSSTGAGRETQYF. The chain joins TRBV5-5 to TRBJ2-5; D is perhaps TRBD1 (8 bases). In germline, CDR1 is SGHKS, CDR2 YYEKEE (reference sequence). With 3 bases removed from V and 5 bases from J, the gap between germline ends came to 17 bases. This CDR3 has 15 amino acids.

This clonotype was seen a few times. The chain is built from TRBV20-1 and TRBJ1-6; unclear D gene. Germline V gene data show CDR1 as DFQATT and CDR2 as SNEGSKA (reference sequence). This CDR3 is 11 amino acids long. The germline V and J ends were trimmed by 1 base and 7 bases, with 2 bases remaining between them. Here the CDR3 reads CSARGNSPLHF. The CDR3 nucleotides read TGCAGTGCTAGAGGAAATTCACCCCTCCACTTT.

The V and J genes are TRBV5-6 and TRBJ2-2; TRBD1 agrees at 7 bases. Looked up from germline, CDR1 is SGHDT and CDR2 is YYEEEE. The CDR3 runs to 15 residues. V shed 3 bases and J 1 base; nucleotides not matched to a gene: 3. The CDR3 bases are TGTGCCAGCAGCTGGGGGACAGAGAACACCGGGGAGCTGTTTTTT. Amino acids: CASSWGTENTGELFF.

This clonotype occurred many times. The rearrangement uses TRBV27 and TRBJ1-6, with D unclear. There are 14 residues in the CDR3. CDR1 and CDR2 from the germline V gene are MNHEY and SMNVEV (reference sequence). The ends were cut back, 2 bases at V and 7 bases at J, with 9 bases in the middle. The CDR3 coding sequence is TGTGCCAGCAGTTTACGTACCTTCAATTCACCCCTCCACTTT. It translates to CASSLRTFNSPLHF.

This clonotype was recorded a few times. This chain connects TRBV29-1 to TRBJ2-1; unclear D gene. This CDR3 has 13 residues. V shed 3 bases and J shed 0 bases, with 6 bases lying between them. Germline CDR1 SQVTM, CDR2 ANQGSEA. CDR3 sequence reads: CSVDGFSYNEQFF. For the CDR3, the DNA is TGCAGCGTTGACGGCTTCTCCTACAATGAGCAGTTCTTC.

The chain uses TRBV18 and TRBJ1-1; D possibly corresponds to TRBD1 (6 bases). Germline V gene data show CDR1 as KGHSH and CDR2 as LQKENI. CDR3 length equals 14 residues. V gave up 2 bases and J gave up 4 bases, with 11 bases separating them. CDR3 amino acids: CASSPTGIGTEAFF. CDR3 DNA sequence: TGTGCCAGCTCACCAACAGGGATAGGCACTGAAGCTTTCTTT.

This clonotype was seen a handful of times. V and J are TRBV3-1 and TRBJ2-7; 9 bases line up with TRBD2. V trimming: 1 base; J trimming: 4 bases; junction bases outside the gene matches: 5. This CDR3 is 15 amino acids long. The germline V gene has CDR1 LGHDT and CDR2 YNNKEL (reference sequence). The CDR3 reads CASSQVAGAFYEQYF. The DNA for the CDR3 is TGTGCCAGCAGCCAAGTAGCGGGAGCCTTTTACGAGCAGTACTTC.

This clonotype was seen more than once but under ten times. This chain uses TRBV28 with TRBJ1-5; perhaps TRBD1 as D (5 bases). V shed 2 bases and J shed 0 bases, with 14 bases lying between them. The CDR3 has 17 residues. CDR1 and CDR2 (germline): MDHEN, SYDVKM. This CDR3 is CASSLRPVGVSNQPQHF. For the CDR3, the DNA is TGTGCCAGCAGTTTACGGCCGGTGGGGGTTAGCAATCAGCCCCAGCATTTT.

This clonotype turned up a few times. The V gene is TRBV2, the J gene TRBJ2-7; 7 bases map to TRBD1. Germline V gene lookup returns CDR1 SNHLY and CDR2 FYNNEI. V lost 3 bases to trimming and J lost 3 bases; unmatched junction nucleotides: 5. This CDR3 spans 14 amino acids. The chain's CDR3 is CASSDRTGNYEQYF. In DNA form, the CDR3 reads TGTGCCAGCAGTGATCGGACAGGAAACTACGAGCAGTACTTC. The whole variable domain, filled in from reference TRBV2 and TRBJ2-7, reads EPEVTQTPSHQVTQMGQEVILRCVPISNHLYFYWYRQILGQKVEFLVSFYNNEISEKSEIFDDQFSVERPDGSNFTLKIRSTKLEDSAMYFCASSDRTGNYEQYFGPGTRLTVT.

The chain uses TRBV5-1 and TRBJ2-2; 10 bases align to TRBD2. With V trimmed by 4 bases and J by 2 bases, 5 bases remained unmatched. Germline CDR1 is SGHRS and CDR2 is YFSETQ. The CDR3 contains 16 residues. The CDR3 region has the DNA TGCGCCAGCAGCCCCCTAGCGGGGGAAAACACCGGGGAGCTGTTTTTT. It encodes CASSPLAGENTGELFF.

J is TRBJ2-4 and V is TRBV2; 9 nucleotides line up with TRBD1. This CDR3 has 14 amino acids. Germline CDR1 reads SNHLY; CDR2 reads FYNNEI. The V gene end was trimmed by 4 bases and the J gene end by 6 bases; junction bases not matched to a gene: 4. CDR3 amino acids: CASSVQGAGNIQYF. The CDR3 bases are TGTGCCAGCAGTGTACAGGGGGCAGGAAACATTCAGTACTTC.

This clonotype appeared a few times. The chain carries TRBV7-9 and TRBJ2-3; weak D call: TRBD2 (5 bases). Trimming removed 4 bases from V and 3 bases from J, with 17 bases in between. Germline V lookup: CDR1 SEHNR, CDR2 FQNEAQ (reference sequence). CDR3 length equals 16 residues. The CDR3 here is CASSSRSTTRTDTQYF. CDR3 nucleotides: TGTGCCAGCAGCTCTCGTTCCACTACTAGGACAGATACGCAGTATTTT.

The sample holds a few counts of this clonotype. CDR3 nucleotide sequence: TGTGCCAGTAGTATTCAGAGTGACTCCTACAATGAGCAGTTCTTC. It translates to CASSIQSDSYNEQFF. V gene TRBV19 combines with J gene TRBJ2-1; D is uncertain. V lost 3 bases to trimming and J lost 0 bases, with 9 bases between them. The germline V gene encodes CDR1 LNHDA and CDR2 SQIVND (reference sequence). The CDR3 consists of 15 residues.

This clonotype has just a few counts. The chain has TRBV20-1 and TRBJ2-5; 8 bases align to TRBD1. There are 15 residues in the CDR3. Per the germline V gene, CDR1 is DFQATT and CDR2 is SNEGSKA (reference sequence). The V gene end was trimmed by 3 bases and the J gene end by 2 bases; junction bases not matched to a gene: 8. The CDR3 DNA reads as TGCAGTGCTAGGGGGGACAGGAACTTACAAGAGACCCAGTACTTC. Translation: CSARGDRNLQETQYF.

The gene calls are TRBV20-1 and TRBJ2-7; a possible D gene is TRBD1 (6 bases). The CDR3 contains 13 residues. The V gene's germline CDR1 is DFQATT and CDR2 SNEGSKA (reference sequence). V lost 1 base and J lost 6, with 13 bases in between. CDR3 in amino acids: CSARGHRAGEQYF. DNA of the CDR3: TGCAGTGCTAGAGGGCACAGGGCGGGCGAGCAGTACTTC.

Worth noting for this clonotype: This may stem from a read error, because a much larger clone lies one nucleotide away. It is likely a read error, because the conserved phenylalanine at the end of the CDR3 is missing. The chain joins TRBV6-1 to TRBJ2-1; D ambiguous. CDR3 size: 10 residues. V lost 10 bases, J lost 7 bases, and 8 bases lay in between. The germline gives CDR1 MNHNS, CDR2 SASEGT. The CDR3 sequence is CATAWNEQFL. The CDR3 DNA is TGTGCCACCGCGTGGAATGAGCAGTTCCTC.

The chain is built from TRBV7-9 and TRBJ1-2; TRBD1 matches at 8 bases. There are 14 residues in the CDR3. V was clipped by 3 bases and J by 7 bases; unmatched bases: 7. Germline lookup yields CDR1 SEHNR and CDR2 FQNEAQ (reference sequence). For the CDR3, the DNA is TGTGCCAGCAGCTTGGGGCAGGGGGCGATTGGCTACACCTTC. It translates to CASSLGQGAIGYTF. Using reference TRBV7-9 and TRBJ1-2 for the parts outside the CDR3, the full variable domain is DTGVSQNPRHKITKRGQNVTFRCDPISEHNRLYWYRQTLGQGPEFLTYFQNEAQLEKSRLLSDRFSAERPKGSFSTLEIQRTEQGDSAMYLCASSLGQGAIGYTFGSGTRLTVV.

Comments on this clonotype: Relative to the germline gene, one junction end is altered; a read error may explain this. The chain employs TRBV7-2 and TRBJ2-2; D not resolved. Germline CDR1 SGHTA, CDR2 FQGNSA. CDR3 length: 13 amino acids. The CDR3 loop is CASSLANAGELFF. The DNA of the CDR3 is TGTGCCAGCAGCTTAGCGAACGCCGGGGAGCTGTTTTTT.

The rearrangement joins TRBV30 to TRBJ1-4; 10 bases match TRBD1. This CDR3 has 14 amino acids. Trimming cost V 3 bases and J 6 bases; bases outside gene matches: 4. Germline V gene lookup returns CDR1 GTSNPN and CDR2 SVGIG (reference sequence). The CDR3 DNA is TGTGCCTGGAGCGGCGGGACAGGGGATGAAAAACTGTTTTTT. Its protein product is CAWSGGTGDEKLFF.

This clonotype was seen more than once but under ten times. CDR3 DNA sequence: TGTGCCAGCAGCTTGGAGGTTCTCCAAGAGACCCAGTACTTC. Protein product: CASSLEVLQETQYF. The genes are TRBV7-9 and TRBJ2-5; tentative D call: TRBD2 (5 bases). The CDR3 has 14 amino acids. V was clipped by 3 bases and J by 1 base, with 9 bases between them. The germline gives CDR1 SEHNR, CDR2 FQNEAQ (reference sequence). Using reference TRBV7-9 and TRBJ2-5 for the parts outside the CDR3, the full variable domain is DTGVSQNPRHKITKRGQNVTFRCDPISEHNRLYWYRQTLGQGPEFLTYFQNEAQLEKSRLLSDRFSAERPKGSFSTLEIQRTEQGDSAMYLCASSLEVLQETQYFGPGTRLLVL.

This clonotype was observed a handful of times. The V call is TRBV12-3 or TRBV12-4, the J call TRBJ2-2, with unresolved D. Trimming stripped 2 bases from V and 6 bases from J, with 10 bases between. The CDR3 spans 14 residues. The CDR3 DNA follows: TGTGCCAGCAGTTTATTATCAGCTTCCGGGGAGCTGTTTTTT. This translates into CASSLLSASGELFF.

The rearrangement joins TRBV5-1 to TRBJ2-1; maybe TRBD2 (6 bases). V was clipped by 4 bases and J by 5 bases, with 16 bases between them. From germline, CDR1 is SGHRS and CDR2 YFSETQ. The CDR3 is made up of 15 amino acids. Here the CDR3 DNA reads TGCGCCAGCAGCGTTGCCGGGACTGGGCACAATGAGCAGTTCTTC. Encoded protein: CASSVAGTGHNEQFF.